Below, 26 T cell receptor beta chains from the same sample are listed, as sequenced in a study of OX40 agonist ivuxolimab in advanced cancers. Sequenced by immunoSEQ multiplex PCR; TCRdb stores in-frame clones only, minus some. Among 45,000 to 60,000 clones listed, 88% were seen once. Source: CD4+ or CD8+ T cells sorted from blood, taken in a trial of the OX40 agonist ivuxolimab. These receptor sequences come from an adult with an advanced solid tumor such as melanoma, head and neck, liver or kidney cancer.

The rearrangement links TRBV2 to TRBJ2-7; D may correspond to TRBD1 or TRBD2 (5 bases each). The CDR3 extends over 18 amino acids. Per germline, CDR1 SNHLY and CDR2 FYNNEI. Deletions cut 4 bases from V and 0 bases from J, with 22 bases between. The CDR3 nucleotides read TGTGCCAGCAGTGGGGGCCTTGTGGGAGCCGGAGACTCCTACGAGCAGTACTTC. The encoded protein is CASSGGLVGAGDSYEQYF.

This CDR3 is CASSNPSGANVLTF. CDR3 sequence (DNA): TGTGCCAGTAGTAATCCCTCTGGGGCCAACGTCCTGACTTTC. The chain has TRBV19 and TRBJ2-6, with no clear D. The CDR3 has 14 amino acids. The ends were cut back, 4 bases at V and 0 bases at J, with 4 bases in the middle. Germline CDR1 and CDR2: LNHDA and SQIVND (reference sequence).

This chain uses TRBV6-6 with TRBJ2-1; 8 nucleotides match TRBD1. This CDR3 comprises 14 residues. Germline V gene data show CDR1 as MNHNY and CDR2 as SVGAGI (reference sequence). The V gene end was trimmed by 6 bases and the J gene end by 7 bases; junction bases not matched to a gene: 8. The CDR3 loop is CASRNGQGRNEQFF. For the CDR3, the DNA is TGTGCCAGCAGAAACGGACAGGGAAGAAATGAGCAGTTCTTC.

V is TRBV6-6 and J is TRBJ1-3; maybe TRBD1 (6 bases). V was trimmed by 2 bases and J by 0 bases, leaving 8 bases between them. The CDR3 extends over 15 amino acids. Germline V gene sequence: CDR1 MNHNY, CDR2 SVGAGI (reference sequence). CDR3: CASSYGGSSGNTIYF. The DNA of the CDR3 is TGTGCCAGCAGTTACGGGGGCAGCTCTGGAAACACCATATATTTT.

The chain links TRBV5-1 to TRBJ2-4; D may correspond to TRBD1 or TRBD2 (5 bases each). Trimming pared 2 bases from V and 7 bases from J, leaving 13 bases between. The CDR3 consists of 14 residues. In germline, CDR1 is SGHRS, CDR2 YFSETQ. In nucleotides, the CDR3 is TGCGCCAGCAGCTTTGAGGGGCCTGGGAACATTCAGTACTTC. As protein: CASSFEGPGNIQYF. The entire variable domain, with the rest obtained from reference TRBV5-1 and TRBJ2-4, is as follows: KAGVTQTPRYLIKTRGQQVTLSCSPISGHRSVSWYQQTPGQGLQFLFEYFSETQRNKGNFPGRFSGRQFSNSRSEMNVSTLELGDSALYLCASSFEGPGNIQYFGAGTRLSVL.

J is TRBJ1-5 and V is TRBV19; unclear D gene. With 7 bases removed from V and 2 bases from J, the gap between germline ends came to 15 bases. Germline-derived CDR1 and CDR2 are LNHDA and SQIVND (reference sequence). This CDR3 region has 15 residues. CDR3 protein: CASTWEPGGNQPQHF. The CDR3 DNA reads as TGTGCCAGTACATGGGAACCCGGCGGCAATCAGCCCCAGCATTTT.

The chain joins TRBV7-2 to TRBJ2-3, with a possible D match to TRBD1 (5 bases). Germline CDR1 is SGHTA and CDR2 is FQGNSA. The CDR3 runs to 15 residues. V lost 1 base and J lost 3, with 11 bases in between. In DNA form, the CDR3 reads TGTGCCAGCAGCTTAGTATGGGGCCAAACAGATACGCAGTATTTT. This encodes CASSLVWGQTDTQYF.

V and J are TRBV1 and TRBJ1-5; TRBD1, the table's D call, was not compared with the DNA. TRBV1 is flagged as a pseudogene. The CDR3 has 16 amino acids. CDR3 protein: CTSSQVLGGTGQPQHF. Written as DNA, the CDR3 is TGCACCAGCAGCCAAGTTCTGGGTGGGACAGGGCAGCCCCAGCATTTT.

The CDR3 region has the DNA TGTGCCAGCAGCCCGACAGGCCAAAACTATGGCTACACCTTC. Protein: CASSPTGQNYGYTF. The chain employs TRBV5-4 and TRBJ1-2, with D possibly TRBD1 on 6 matching bases. The CDR3 loop spans 14 amino acids. The germline CDR1 and CDR2 sequences are SGHNT and YYREEE (reference sequence). Trimming stripped 4 bases from V and 2 bases from J, with 12 bases between.

The V and J genes are TRBV7-3 and TRBJ1-1, with D possibly being TRBD1 (6 bases). The germline gives CDR1 SGHTA, CDR2 FQGTGA. The ends were cut back, 3 bases at V and 6 bases at J, with 17 bases in the middle. This CDR3 has 15 amino acids. CDR3 in DNA: TGTGCCAGCAGCTTGGGGGCAGCGTCCCTATCTGAAGCTTTCTTT. Translation: CASSLGAASLSEAFF. The variable domain in full, completed from reference TRBV7-3 and TRBJ1-1, reads GAGVSQTPSNKVTEKGKYVELRCDPISGHTALYWYRQSLGQGPEFLIYFQGTGAADDSGLPNDRFFAVRPEGSVSTLKIQRTERGDSAVYLCASSLGAASLSEAFFGQGTRLTVV.

The chain uses TRBV7-2 and TRBJ1-3; D unresolved. CDR3 length equals 15 residues. V lost 6 bases to trimming and J lost 0 bases, with 12 bases between them. The V gene's germline CDR1 is SGHTA and CDR2 FQGNSA. CDR3 region: CASSFDAYSGNTIYF. In DNA form, the CDR3 reads TGTGCCAGCAGTTTTGACGCCTACTCTGGAAACACCATATATTTT.

The chain couples TRBV27 to TRBJ1-6, with D unresolved. The germline V gene encodes CDR1 MNHEY and CDR2 SMNVEV (reference sequence). Trimming removed 5 bases at V and 7 bases at J, with 9 bases between. The CDR3 spans 13 residues. The CDR3 loop is CASSIRFNSPLHF. CDR3 DNA: TGTGCCAGCAGTATCAGGTTCAATTCACCCCTCCACTTT.

V and J are TRBV30 and TRBJ1-3, with D unclear. V lost 2 bases and J 1 base, leaving 18 bases between the germline ends. The V gene's germline CDR1 is GTSNPN and CDR2 SVGIG (reference sequence). The CDR3 is 17 residues long. Written as DNA, the CDR3 is TGTGCCTGGAGTCCCCTAGGCACCGGCTCTTCTGGAAACACCATATATTTT. Translating gives CAWSPLGTGSSGNTIYF.

In its sample, this clone ranks as medium-sized. This chain joins TRBV29-1 and TRBJ2-7; tentatively, D is TRBD1 (7 bases). This CDR3 has 13 residues. The germline V gene encodes CDR1 SQVTM and CDR2 ANQGSEA. V gave up 3 bases and J gave up 3 bases, with 12 bases separating them. CDR3 region: CSVEGGQFYEQYF. CDR3 bases: TGCAGCGTTGAGGGGGGACAGTTCTACGAGCAGTACTTC.

The rearrangement links TRBV9 to TRBJ2-3; 10 bases align to TRBD2. The CDR3 runs to 16 residues. Trimming at V came to 4 bases and at J to 1 base, leaving 6 bases not matched to a gene. Germline assignment: CDR1 SGDLS and CDR2 YYNGEE. In DNA form, the CDR3 reads TGTGCCAGCAGCCCCTACGGACTAGCGGGCACAGATACGCAGTATTTT. It is translated as CASSPYGLAGTDTQYF.

The gene calls are TRBV21-1 and TRBJ2-3; TRBD2 is the table's D call, not checked against the DNA. TRBV21-1 is described as a pseudogene. This CDR3 comprises 19 residues. The CDR3 bases are TGTGCCAGCAGCCCGGACCCGACCGGGACTAGCGGGAGGGAGGGTACGCAGTATTTT. This sequence encodes CASSPDPTGTSGREGTQYF.

The V gene is TRBV2, the J gene TRBJ2-6; D unresolved. The CDR3 has 18 residues. The germline CDR1 and CDR2 sequences are SNHLY and FYNNEI. The germline V and J ends were trimmed by 4 bases and 0 bases, with 16 bases remaining between them. For the CDR3, the DNA is TGTGCCAGCAGTGCTTCCCACACTCAGAGCTCTGGGGCCAACGTCCTGACTTTC. Translation: CASSASHTQSSGANVLTF.

This sequence joins TRBV2 and TRBJ1-2, with D maybe TRBD1 (5 bases). The CDR3 spans 13 residues. Germline lookup yields CDR1 SNHLY and CDR2 FYNNEI. Trimming took off 7 bases at V and 6 bases at J, with 15 bases between the two ends. The CDR3 nucleotides read TGTGCCAGCAAGACCGGCGGGGGAGATGGCTACACCTTC. Translating it yields CASKTGGGDGYTF.

The J gene is TRBJ1-5, the V gene TRBV2; tentatively, D is TRBD1 (5 bases). The CDR3 runs 15 residues. The germline V gene has CDR1 SNHLY and CDR2 FYNNEI. Trimming took off 6 bases at V and 2 bases at J, with 14 bases between the two ends. CDR3 coding DNA: TGTGCCAGCAGGATTCAGGGTTTTGGCAATCAGCCCCAGCATTTT. Encoded protein: CASRIQGFGNQPQHF.

This clone appeared a few times. This chain links TRBV5-1 with TRBJ2-7; D ambiguous. The CDR3 length is 12 residues. V was pared by 1 base and J by 5 bases, with 7 bases between. Germline CDR1 and CDR2: SGHRS and YFSETQ. CDR3 sequence (DNA): TGCGCCAGCAGCTTGCGTGGGGACGAGCAGTACTTC. Protein product: CASSLRGDEQYF.

This clone was seen only once. The chain is built from TRBV6-5 and TRBJ1-2; unclear D gene. There are 14 residues in the CDR3. Germline V lookup: CDR1 MNHEY, CDR2 SVGAGI. Trimming removed 6 bases at V and 4 bases at J, with 15 bases between. The CDR3 DNA sequence: TGTGCCAGCAGCTACCAACGAGGAGCCTATGGCTACACCTTC. Its protein product is CASSYQRGAYGYTF.

The chain employs TRBV11-3 and TRBJ2-2, with D maybe TRBD1 (5 bases). Germline lookup yields CDR1 SGHNT and CDR2 YENEEA. The CDR3 contains 16 residues. V lost 5 bases and J 1 base, leaving 14 bases between the germline ends. CDR3 nucleotides: TGTGCCAGCAGCCCGATTACAGGAATGAACACCGGGGAGCTGTTTTTT. It specifies CASSPITGMNTGELFF.

V usage is TRBV6-1 and J usage is TRBJ2-6, with unresolved D. This CDR3 region has 16 residues. Trimming left V 0 bases short and J 0 bases short, with 6 bases between. Per the germline V gene, CDR1 is MNHNS and CDR2 is SASEGT. CDR3 in DNA: TGTGCCAGCAGTGAAGCGTTCAGCTCTGGGGCCAACGTCCTGACTTTC. Translation: CASSEAFSSGANVLTF.

This clone was detected once. The chain links TRBV4-2 to TRBJ1-3, with unresolved D. V lost 0 bases, J lost 4 bases, and 13 bases lay in between. This CDR3 is built from 16 residues. CDR1 and CDR2 (germline): LGHNA, YNFKEQ. CDR3 nucleotides: TGTGCCAGCAGCCAAGATCAATATCAGGCGGGAAACACCATATATTTT. Translation: CASSQDQYQAGNTIYF.

For this clone: The junction and the germline gene differ at one end; a read error may be behind it. The genes are TRBV7-9 and TRBJ2-5; TRBD2 is a possible D gene (5 bases). Per germline, CDR1 SEHNR and CDR2 FQNEAQ (reference sequence). This CDR3 contains 16 residues. The CDR3 region is CASTLGRGLVQETQYF. DNA of the CDR3: TGTGCCAGCACCTTAGGCCGCGGGCTAGTCCAAGAGACCCAGTACTTC.

This clone has more than one count but fewer than ten. For the CDR3, the DNA is TGTGCCAGTAGTGGCCGGGACAGGGGGACCGGGGAGCTGTTTTTT. It specifies CASSGRDRGTGELFF. V and J are TRBV19 and TRBJ2-2, with 11 bases that match TRBD1. With V trimmed by 5 bases and J by 5 bases, 4 bases remained unmatched. The CDR3 runs to 15 residues. The germline V gene has CDR1 LNHDA and CDR2 SQIVND (reference sequence).